A selection of T cell receptor beta chains follows, all from one sample in a study of T cells in Graves' hyperthyroidism and ophthalmopathy. One entry per CDR3 protein results from TCRdb running MiXCR on the multiplex PCR reads. The sample carries roughly 580,000 distinct CDR3 sequences, about 43% recorded once. The sequenced material came from peripheral blood or thyroid tissue (not recorded which). The receptors stem from a young woman with Graves' hyperthyroidism. CDR3s include the opening cysteine and the closing phenylalanine or tryptophan. Each record gives: CDR3 length, D gene, clone size, V gene, J gene, CDR3 DNA, CDR3 protein. The D gene is left open where the match is weak. Expanded clones are given a class, and other clones once, few, many or no size at all.

15	.	.	TRBV5-1	TRBJ2-7	TGCGCCAGCAGCCCTGTCCCGGGGTCGATGAACGAGCAGTACTTC	CASSPVPGSMNEQYF
15	TRBD1	.	TRBV15	TRBJ1-4	TGTGCCACCAGCAGCCCGACAGGGGTGGATGAAAAACTGTTTTTT	CATSSPTGVDEKLFF
14	.	.	TRBV29-1	TRBJ2-7	TGCAGTGCTAGAAAAACGGGTGGCTCCTACGAGCAGTACTTC	CSARKTGGSYEQYF
16	.	many	TRBV7-8	TRBJ2-5	TGTGCCAGCAGCCAACGGGCCACACTCATCCAAGAGACCCAGTACTTC	CASSQRATLIQETQYF
16	.	once	TRBV29-1	TRBJ1-5	TGCAGCGTCGGAGAGGCGGGGGGGGGGCTGCATCAGCCCAAGCATTTT	CSVGEAGGGLHQPKHF
16	TRBD2	few	TRBV7-9	TRBJ2-7	TGTGCCAGCAGCCAGGGGCGGACTAGCGGTTCCTACGAGCAGTACTTC	CASSQGRTSGSYEQYF
15	.	.	TRBV2	TRBJ2-7	TGTGCCGGCAGTGAGGGCCGGGAGTTTGGCTACGAGCAGTACTTC	CAGSEGREFGYEQYF
12	.	.	TRBV12-3/TRBV12-4	TRBJ1-1	TGTGCCAGCAGGCCTCAGGTCACTGAAGCTTTCTTT	CASRPQVTEAFF
15	.	few	TRBV6-6	TRBJ1-1	TGTGCCAGCTCCCGAGGGGGGCTTGGGGACACTGAAGCTTTCTTT	CASSRGGLGDTEAFF
16	TRBD1	.	TRBV7-9	TRBJ2-7	TGTGCCAGCAGCCAAGTGGGACAGGGATTGCCCTACGAGCAGTACTTC	CASSQVGQGLPYEQYF
14	.	.	TRBV19	TRBJ1-5	TGTGCCAGCTCACCGTACGGAGAGAATCAGCCCCAGCATTTT	CASSPYGENQPQHF
12	.	.	TRBV11-2	TRBJ1-2	TGTGCTAGAGACAGGAAGTATTCTGGCTACACCTTC	CARDRKYSGYTF
16	.	once	TRBV7-3	TRBJ2-7	TGCGCCAGCAGCCGCAGATATAGGGAGTTAACCTACGAGCAGTACTTC	CASSRRYRELTYEQYF
12	TRBD1	many	TRBV5-1	TRBJ1-1	TGCGCCAGCAGCAGGACAGGGGCTGAAGCTTTCTTT	CASSRTGAEAFF
15	.	few	TRBV6-6	TRBJ2-7	TGTGCCAGCAGTTACGGGCAGCGGGTAGACTACGAGCAGTACTTC	CASSYGQRVDYEQYF
15	.	.	TRBV10-3	TRBJ1-1	TGTGCCATCAGTGAGTCGGCCGGGGGGCACACTGAAGCTTTCTTT	CAISESAGGHTEAFF
16	.	.	TRBV7-9	TRBJ1-2	TGTGCCAGCAGCGTACCCACTCACTACACTAACTATGGCTACACCTTC	CASSVPTHYTNYGYTF
13	.	many	TRBV24-1	TRBJ1-5	TGTGCCACCAGTGATTTTGGGAATCAGCCCCAGCATTTT	CATSDFGNQPQHF
13	.	few	TRBV7-2	TRBJ1-2	TGTGCCAGCAGCTTAGTGTACGGGAAAGGCTACACCTTC	CASSLVYGKGYTF
13	.	many	TRBV7-9	TRBJ1-2	TGTGCCAGCAGCTCGGACGGACTAGCTGGCTACACCTTC	CASSSDGLAGYTF
16	.	.	TRBV6-2/TRBV6-3	TRBJ2-5	TGTGCCAGCAGTTACTCGGCTACAGGGTCGGGTCAGCCCCAGTACTTC	CASSYSATGSGQPQYF
14	TRBD1	.	TRBV7-9	TRBJ2-7	TGTGCCAGCAGTCCGCAGGACAGGTCGCTCGAGCAGTACTTC	CASSPQDRSLEQYF
16	TRBD1	once	TRBV7-2	TRBJ1-2	TGTGCCAGCAGCTTAGCCCACCGGACAGGGGACTATGGCTACACCTTC	CASSLAHRTGDYGYTF
14	.	.	TRBV6-5	TRBJ2-5	TGTGCCAGCAGTTTAAGGGGTCTAACAGAGACCCAGTACTTC	CASSLRGLTETQYF
12	TRBD1	few	TRBV2	TRBJ2-7	TGTGCCAGCTCACCCGGGACAGGCGAGCAGTACTTC	CASSPGTGEQYF
15	.	few	TRBV7-3	TRBJ1-2	TGTGCCAGCAGCTTAAATCCCCACAGGAACTATGGCTACACCTTC	CASSLNPHRNYGYTF
14	TRBD1	.	TRBV29-1	TRBJ1-2	TGCAGCGCAGCCGGGACAGGGGTTCTGGTCGGCTACACCTTC	CSAAGTGVLVGYTF
16	.	.	TRBV2	TRBJ1-3	TGTGCCAGCAGCTTGGGTACAGGGATGGCTGGAAACACCATATATTTT	CASSLGTGMAGNTIYF
14	TRBD1	.	TRBV29-1	TRBJ1-3	TGCAGCGTGGGACAGGGGGCGGCTGGAAACACCATATATTTT	CSVGQGAAGNTIYF
12	.	.	TRBV4-2	TRBJ2-7	TGTGCCAGCAGCGACACCCCCTACGAGCAGTACTTC	CASSDTPYEQYF
15	.	.	TRBV9	TRBJ1-4	TGTGCCAGCAGCGGCGGAGGGGGAATTAATGAAAAACCGTTTTTT	CASSGGGGINEKPFF
12	.	.	TRBV10-3	TRBJ1-5	TGTGCCATCAGTGTACCCGGGACGGACCAGCATTTT	CAISVPGTDQHF
16	.	.	TRBV4-3	TRBJ2-7	TGCGCCAGCAGCCAAGTCGGTCAGGGGGGGGACTACGAGCAGTACTTC	CASSQVGQGGDYEQYF
13	.	.	TRBV10-3	TRBJ2-5	TGTGCCATCACCAAGGGGGGCAGTGAGACCCAGTACTTC	CAITKGGSETQYF
14	TRBD1	.	TRBV29-1	TRBJ2-7	TGCAGCAGCCAGACGGACAGGGGGGCGTACGAGCAGTACTTC	CSSQTDRGAYEQYF
16	TRBD1	.	TRBV10-3	TRBJ1-6	TGTGCCATCAGTTCCCGACAGGGGGTCTATAATTCACCCCTCCACTTT	CAISSRQGVYNSPLHF
14	TRBD2	.	TRBV7-3	TRBJ2-7	TGTGCCAGCAGCCCGGGTAGCGGGGCCTACGAGCAGTACTTC	CASSPGSGAYEQYF
13	.	once	TRBV29-1	TRBJ1-2	TGCAGCGTTGAAGATGGGGCCAGAAATGGCTACACCTTC	CSVEDGARNGYTF
13	.	many	TRBV29-1	TRBJ1-1	TGCAGCGTTGTGGGACGGTTGAACACTGAAGCTTTCTTT	CSVVGRLNTEAFF
15	TRBD1	.	TRBV7-6	TRBJ2-7	TGTGCCAGCAGTGACCGGGACAGGGCTCTGGGTGAGCAGTACTTC	CASSDRDRALGEQYF
15	.	.	TRBV19	TRBJ1-1	TGTGCCAGTAGTCGCCAGGGGTCCATGAACACTGAAGCTTTCTTT	CASSRQGSMNTEAFF
12	TRBD1	.	TRBV29-1	TRBJ2-7	TGCAGCCGGGTAGGGGGCGGCTACGAGCAGTACTTC	CSRVGGGYEQYF
16	.	.	TRBV4-2	TRBJ1-1	.	CACSARDGFADTEAFF
11	.	.	TRBV25-1	TRBJ2-7	TGTGCCAGCCGTACAGAATACGAGCAGTACTTC	CASRTEYEQYF
18	.	once	TRBV7-9	TRBJ2-6	TGTGCCAGCAGCGTCCCTTGGGGGAGTAGTTCTGGGGCCAACGTCCTGACTTTC	CASSVPWGSSSGANVLTF
15	.	.	TRBV7-9	TRBJ1-1	TGTGCCAGCAGCGGCTGGGGGGAAGTGAACACTGAAGCTTTCTTT	CASSGWGEVNTEAFF
14	.	.	TRBV12-3/TRBV12-4	TRBJ2-5	TGTGCCAGCAGCCAATCCGCAGCGCAAGAGACCCAGTACTTC	CASSQSAAQETQYF
15	.	many	TRBV19	TRBJ1-6	TGTGCCAGTAGGTCCGGGACGGGAAGTAATTCACCCCTCCACTTT	CASRSGTGSNSPLHF
10	.	.	TRBV29-1	TRBJ1-1	TGCAGCGTTGGACCGCAGGAAGCTTTCTTT	CSVGPQEAFF
12	.	once	TRBV29-1	TRBJ2-7	TGCAGCGTTCCCGGGGCCTCCTACGAGCAGTACTTC	CSVPGASYEQYF
14	TRBD1	.	TRBV20-1	TRBJ2-7	TGCAGTGCCACTCCCGGGACAGGGGGCGCTGAGCAGTACTTC	CSATPGTGGAEQYF
13	.	many	TRBV2	TRBJ2-5	TGTGCCAGCCGTGGAGGGATTCAAGAGACCCAGTACTTC	CASRGGIQETQYF
15	.	.	TRBV29-1	TRBJ1-1	TGCAGCGTTGAAACCGACAGACAGGTTACCGCTGAAGCTTTCTTT	CSVETDRQVTAEAFF